The present TCR beta chain was sequenced within a study of regulatory T cells in long-lasting Graves disease. According to the study, TCR beta libraries were built with iRepertoire HTBI primers and CDR3-region Arm-PCR. One entry per CDR3 protein, called by TCRdb with MiXCR from the multiplex PCR reads. The sample records under 700,000 distinct CDR3 sequences, around 16% being singletons. The time point is: newly diagnosed GD, antithyroid drugs for less than 3 months. PBMC RNA served as the TCR library source. In its sample, this clonotype was seen many times. The length of the CDR3 is 13 residues. With 3 bases removed from V and 8 bases from J, the gap between germline ends came to 13 bases. In addition, the sample was reused for a study of T cells in Graves' hyperthyroidism and ophthalmopathy.

The TCR originated in a middle-aged woman with Graves disease. The sample was peripheral blood mononuclear cells (PBMCs), taken at new diagnosis, from a patient treated with antithyroid drugs. This chain joins TRBV12-3 or TRBV12-4 and TRBJ1-1; no firm D call. The CDR3 bases are TGTGCCAGCAGTTTGGGTCGGCTGATCGAAGCTTTCTTT. Encoded protein: CASSLGRLIEAFF.